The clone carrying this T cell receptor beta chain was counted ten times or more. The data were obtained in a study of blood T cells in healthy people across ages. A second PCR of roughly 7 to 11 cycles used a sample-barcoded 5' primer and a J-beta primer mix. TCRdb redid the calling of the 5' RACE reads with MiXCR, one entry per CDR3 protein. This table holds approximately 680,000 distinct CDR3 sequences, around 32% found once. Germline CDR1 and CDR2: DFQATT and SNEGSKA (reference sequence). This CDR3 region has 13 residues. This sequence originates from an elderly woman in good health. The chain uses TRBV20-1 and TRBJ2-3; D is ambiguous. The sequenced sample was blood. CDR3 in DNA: TGCAGCCGCGAGGACGGAAGCACAGATACGCAGTATTTT. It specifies CSREDGSTDTQYF.